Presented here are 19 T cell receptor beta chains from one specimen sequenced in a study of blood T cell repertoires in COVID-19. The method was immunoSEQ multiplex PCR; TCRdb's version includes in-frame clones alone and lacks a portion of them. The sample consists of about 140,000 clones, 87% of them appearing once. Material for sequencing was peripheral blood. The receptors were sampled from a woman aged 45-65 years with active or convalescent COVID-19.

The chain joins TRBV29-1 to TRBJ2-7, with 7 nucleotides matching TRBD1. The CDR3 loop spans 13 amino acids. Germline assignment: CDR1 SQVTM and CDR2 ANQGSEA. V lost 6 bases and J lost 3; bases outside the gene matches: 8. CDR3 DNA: TGCAGCGTCAGACAGGGAAAAGGCTACGAGCAGTACTTC. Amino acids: CSVRQGKGYEQYF.

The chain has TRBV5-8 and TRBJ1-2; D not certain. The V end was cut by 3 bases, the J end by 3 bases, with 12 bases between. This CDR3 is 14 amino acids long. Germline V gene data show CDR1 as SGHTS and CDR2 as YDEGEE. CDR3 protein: CASSYLGLDYGYTF. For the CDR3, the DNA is TGTGCCAGCAGCTACCTCGGACTGGACTATGGCTACACCTTC.

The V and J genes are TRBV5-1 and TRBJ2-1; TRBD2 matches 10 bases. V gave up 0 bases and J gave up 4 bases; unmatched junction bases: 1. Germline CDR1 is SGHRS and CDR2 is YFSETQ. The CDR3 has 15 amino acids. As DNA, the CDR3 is TGCGCCAGCAGCTTGGCGACTAGCGGGTACAATGAGCAGTTCTTC. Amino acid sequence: CASSLATSGYNEQFF. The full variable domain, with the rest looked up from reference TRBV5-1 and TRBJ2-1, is KAGVTQTPRYLIKTRGQQVTLSCSPISGHRSVSWYQQTPGQGLQFLFEYFSETQRNKGNFPGRFSGRQFSNSRSEMNVSTLELGDSALYLCASSLATSGYNEQFFGPGTRLTVL.

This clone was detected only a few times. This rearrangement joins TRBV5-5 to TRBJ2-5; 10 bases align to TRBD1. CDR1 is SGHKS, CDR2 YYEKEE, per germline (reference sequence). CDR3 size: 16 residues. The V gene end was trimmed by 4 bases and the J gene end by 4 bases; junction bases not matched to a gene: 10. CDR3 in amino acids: CASSPSTGGGGETQYF. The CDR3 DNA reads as TGTGCCAGCAGCCCCTCGACAGGGGGCGGTGGAGAGACCCAGTACTTC.

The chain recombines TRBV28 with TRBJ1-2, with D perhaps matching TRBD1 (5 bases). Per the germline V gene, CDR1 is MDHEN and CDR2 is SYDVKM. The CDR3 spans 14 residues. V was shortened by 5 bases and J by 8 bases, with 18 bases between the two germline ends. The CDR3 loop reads CASSPSGPSQGYTF. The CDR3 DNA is TGTGCCAGCAGTCCCTCAGGGCCCTCGCAGGGCTACACCTTC.

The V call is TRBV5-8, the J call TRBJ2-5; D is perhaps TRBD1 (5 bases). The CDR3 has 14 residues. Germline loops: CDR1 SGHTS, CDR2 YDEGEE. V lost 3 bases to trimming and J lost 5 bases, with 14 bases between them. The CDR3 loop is CASSSRAGWETQYF. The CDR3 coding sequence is TGTGCCAGCAGCTCCCGGGCAGGGTGGGAGACCCAGTACTTC. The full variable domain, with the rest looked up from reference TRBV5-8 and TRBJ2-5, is EAGVTQSPTHLIKTRGQQATLRCSPISGHTSVYWYQQALGLGLQFLLWYDEGEERNRGNFPPRFSGRQFPNYSSELNVNALELEDSALYLCASSSRAGWETQYFGPGTRLLVL.

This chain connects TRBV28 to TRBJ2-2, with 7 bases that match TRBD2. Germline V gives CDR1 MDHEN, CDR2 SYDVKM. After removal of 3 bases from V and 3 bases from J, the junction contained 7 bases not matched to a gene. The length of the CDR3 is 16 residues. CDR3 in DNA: TGTGCCAGCAGTTTTGTGCGGGAGTACGACACCGGGGAGCTGTTTTTT. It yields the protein CASSFVREYDTGELFF.

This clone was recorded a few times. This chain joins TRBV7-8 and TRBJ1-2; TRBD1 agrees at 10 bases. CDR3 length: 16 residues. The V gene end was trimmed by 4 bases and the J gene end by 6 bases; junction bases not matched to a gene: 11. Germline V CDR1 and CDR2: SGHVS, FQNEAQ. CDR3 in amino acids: CASSSQGQGGTNGYTF. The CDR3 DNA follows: TGTGCCAGCAGCTCGCAAGGACAGGGGGGGACGAATGGCTACACCTTC.

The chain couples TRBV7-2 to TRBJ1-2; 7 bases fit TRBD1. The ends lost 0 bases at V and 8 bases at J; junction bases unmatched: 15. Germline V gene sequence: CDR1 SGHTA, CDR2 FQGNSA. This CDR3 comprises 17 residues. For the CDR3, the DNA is TGTGCCAGCAGCTTAGCGCCGGGCTGGCAGGGGGACTTCGGCTACACCTTC. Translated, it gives CASSLAPGWQGDFGYTF.

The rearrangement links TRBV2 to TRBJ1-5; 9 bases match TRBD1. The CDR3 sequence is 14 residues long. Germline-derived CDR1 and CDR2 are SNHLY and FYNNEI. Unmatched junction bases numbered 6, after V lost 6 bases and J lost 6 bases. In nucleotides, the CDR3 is TGTGCCAGCAGGAGGGACAGGGTGGCTCAGCCCCAGCATTTT. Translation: CASRRDRVAQPQHF. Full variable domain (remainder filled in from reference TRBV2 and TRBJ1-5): EPEVTQTPSHQVTQMGQEVILRCVPISNHLYFYWYRQILGQKVEFLVSFYNNEISEKSEIFDDQFSVERPDGSNFTLKIRSTKLEDSAMYFCASRRDRVAQPQHFGDGTRLSIL.

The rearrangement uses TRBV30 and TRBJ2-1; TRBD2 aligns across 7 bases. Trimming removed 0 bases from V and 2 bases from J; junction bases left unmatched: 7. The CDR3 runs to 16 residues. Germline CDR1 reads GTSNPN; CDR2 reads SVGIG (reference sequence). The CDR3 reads CAWSVRTSLTYNEQFF. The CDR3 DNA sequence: TGTGCCTGGAGTGTTCGGACTAGTCTCACCTACAATGAGCAGTTCTTC.

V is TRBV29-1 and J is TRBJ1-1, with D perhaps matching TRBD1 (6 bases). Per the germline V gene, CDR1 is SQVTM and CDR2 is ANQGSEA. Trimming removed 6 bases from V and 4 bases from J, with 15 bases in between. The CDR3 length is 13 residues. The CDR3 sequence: CSVLSGGRTEAFF. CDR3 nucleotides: TGCAGCGTCTTGTCGGGGGGCCGCACTGAAGCTTTCTTT.

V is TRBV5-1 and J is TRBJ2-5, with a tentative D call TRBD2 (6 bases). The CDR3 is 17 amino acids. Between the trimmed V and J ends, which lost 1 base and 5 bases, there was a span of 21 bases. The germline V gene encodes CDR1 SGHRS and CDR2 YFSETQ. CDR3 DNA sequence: TGCGCCAGCAGCTTGAGAGCCGCCGGGGGAGCGAGGGAGACCCAGTACTTC. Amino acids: CASSLRAAGGARETQYF.

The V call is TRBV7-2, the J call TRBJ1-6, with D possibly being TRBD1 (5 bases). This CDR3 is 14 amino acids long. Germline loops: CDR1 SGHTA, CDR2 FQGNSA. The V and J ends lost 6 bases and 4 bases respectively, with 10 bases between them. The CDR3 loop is CASRFDRYNSPLHF. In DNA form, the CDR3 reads TGTGCCAGCAGATTCGACAGATATAATTCACCCCTCCACTTT.

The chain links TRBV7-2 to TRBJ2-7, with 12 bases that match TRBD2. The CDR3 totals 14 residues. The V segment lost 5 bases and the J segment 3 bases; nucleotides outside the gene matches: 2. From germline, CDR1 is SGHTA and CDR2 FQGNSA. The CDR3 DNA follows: TGTGCCAGCAGCATGGGACTAGCGGGCTACGAGCAGTACTTC. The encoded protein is CASSMGLAGYEQYF.

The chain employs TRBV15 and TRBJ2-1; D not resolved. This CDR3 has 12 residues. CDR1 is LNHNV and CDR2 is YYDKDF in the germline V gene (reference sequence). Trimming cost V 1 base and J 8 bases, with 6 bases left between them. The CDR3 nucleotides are TGTGCCACCAGCAGAGGGAGCGATGAGCAGTTCTTC. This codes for CATSRGSDEQFF. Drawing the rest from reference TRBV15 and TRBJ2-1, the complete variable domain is DAMVIQNPRYQVTQFGKPVTLSCSQTLNHNVMYWYQQKSSQAPKLLFHYYDKDFNNEADTPDNFQSRRPNTSFCFLDIRSPGLGDTAMYLCATSRGSDEQFFGPGTRLTVL.

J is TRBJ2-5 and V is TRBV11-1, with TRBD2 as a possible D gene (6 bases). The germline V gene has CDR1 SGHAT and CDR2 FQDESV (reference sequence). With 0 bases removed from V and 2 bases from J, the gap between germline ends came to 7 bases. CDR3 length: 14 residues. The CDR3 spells CASSLAGGQETQYF. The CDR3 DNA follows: TGTGCCAGCAGCTTAGCTGGAGGGCAAGAGACCCAGTACTTC.

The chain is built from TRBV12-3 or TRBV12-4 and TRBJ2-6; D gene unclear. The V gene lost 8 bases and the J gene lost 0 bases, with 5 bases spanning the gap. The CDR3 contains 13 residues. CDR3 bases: TGTGCCAGCCAAAACTCTGGGGCCAACGTCCTGACTTTC. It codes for CASQNSGANVLTF.

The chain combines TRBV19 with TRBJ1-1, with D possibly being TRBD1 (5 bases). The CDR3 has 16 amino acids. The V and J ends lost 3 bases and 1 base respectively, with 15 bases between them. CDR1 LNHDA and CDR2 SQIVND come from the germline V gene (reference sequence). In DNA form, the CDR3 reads TGTGCCAGTAGTATCCAGCCGGGACTCAGGAACACTGAAGCTTTCTTT. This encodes CASSIQPGLRNTEAFF.